This T cell receptor beta chain was found in a study of T cell responses to AZD1222 COVID-19 vaccine. In regard to this clone: What it recognizes is unknown.

Regarding the study as a whole: Regions 160-218 and 743-854 held dominance among vaccine-associated CD4 TCRs, which spanned spike. Reportedly, close to half of spike-specific TCRs are directed against unmutated variant regions. Possibly, clonal diversity was underestimated; donors were largely white British and included more females.

CDR3 length: 14 residues. Germline V gene data show CDR1 as LGHNT and CDR2 as FRNRAP. The V and J ends lost 9 bases and 2 bases respectively, with 14 bases between them. Profiling relied on immunoSEQ multiplex PCR, and the TCRdb table lists in-frame clones only, not all of them. The sample holds some 170,000 clones, more than 85% seen once. This receptor was obtained from an adult who received the AZD1222 COVID-19 vaccine. Specimen: peripheral blood, collected 28 days after the second AZD1222 dose. This chain connects TRBV12-5 to TRBJ2-1, with D unclear. The CDR3 loop reads CASSPRRTYNEQFF. The CDR3 DNA follows: TGTGCTAGCTCACCCAGACGTACCTACAATGAGCAGTTCTTC.